This section outlines one T cell receptor (beta chain) sequence together with its context. Its antigen remains unknown. This CDR3 comprises 16 residues. V lost 3 bases and J lost 9; bases outside the gene matches: 10. Germline CDR1 SGHVS, CDR2 FNYEAQ. This specimen comes from a study of PD-L1 blockade in urothelial cancer. Study information: Patients began atezolizumab, 1,200 mg intravenously every 3 weeks, in the mid-2010s. Regarding the study as a whole: A pretreatment blood TCR clonality that fell below the median predicted better progression-free and overall survival.

Synthetically made TCR analog templates were put into each PCR as spikes. Assay: immunoSEQ multiplex PCR; the TCRdb copy retains only in-frame clones and omits some. The sample carries tens of thousands of clones, 87% recorded once. Time point specified: pretreatment peripheral blood. The patients' disease, urothelial carcinoma, was locally advanced or metastatic. The receptor's source is a woman aged 55-69 years with urothelial cancer. The chain recombines TRBV7-6 with TRBJ2-1, with TRBD2 matching 11 bases. Sequenced here: PBMCs, sampled around atezolizumab (anti-PD-L1) treatment. In DNA form, the CDR3 reads TGTGCCAGCAGCTTTTTCTCCCTAGCGGGAGGAGGTGAGCAGTTCTTC. It is translated as CASSFFSLAGGGEQFF.